This TCR beta chain appears in the sequencing data of a study of blood T cells in healthy people across ages. Overall study results and limits: PBMC samples, being unsorted, prevented any conclusive comparison of naive and antigen-experienced cells. Across samples, TCR beta diversity tracked strongly with naive T cell percentage.

A second PCR of 7 to 11 cycles used a sample-barcoded 5' primer and a J-beta primer mix. TCRdb reprocessed the 5' RACE reads with MiXCR, giving one entry per CDR3 protein. The sample consists of some 1 million distinct CDR3 sequences, 40% to 45% of them appearing once. Only a few counts were recorded for this clonotype. As yet, its antigen is unknown. Trimming cost V 2 bases and J 11 bases, with 15 bases left between them. This CDR3 has 14 amino acids. CDR1 is ENHRY and CDR2 is SYGVKD in the germline V gene. Per sample, no less than 6 micrograms of total RNA were extracted. The sequence was obtained from a woman in her sixties or seventies in good health. Sample: blood. The chain is built from TRBV10-3 and TRBJ1-4; D is possibly TRBD1 (6 bases). DNA for the CDR3: TGTGCCATCAGTGAGGGGCAGGGGTCGAGGAAACTGTTTTTT. The encoded protein is CAISEGQGSRKLFF.